A single sample gave rise to the 28 T cell receptor beta chains below, sequenced in a study of OX40 agonist ivuxolimab in advanced cancers. This table comes from immunoSEQ multiplex PCR, and its TCRdb copy is limited to in-frame clones, with some not included. The data hold around 25,000 clones, with over 60% observed a single time. Sequenced material: CD4+ or CD8+ T cells sorted from blood, taken in a trial of the OX40 agonist ivuxolimab. The receptors here all came from an adult with an advanced solid tumor such as melanoma, head and neck, liver or kidney cancer.

The DNA for the CDR3 is TGTGCCAGCGAAGACCCCCCCTACAATGAGCAGTTCTTC. Translated: CASEDPPYNEQFF. The gene calls are TRBV7-8 and TRBJ2-1; no firm D call. The CDR3 has 13 amino acids. Trimming left V 8 bases short and J 2 bases short, with 10 bases between. Germline V gene sequence: CDR1 SGHVS, CDR2 FQNEAQ.

The chain carries TRBV7-9 and TRBJ1-1, with D unclear. The length of the CDR3 is 11 residues. Germline-derived CDR1 and CDR2 are SEHNR and FQNEAQ (reference sequence). The V end lost 1 base, the J end lost 6 bases, and 3 bases lay between the germline ends. Here the CDR3 DNA reads TGTGCCAGCAGCTTAGAGGCTGAAGCTTTCTTT. It translates to CASSLEAEAFF. Full variable domain (missing parts from reference TRBV7-9 and TRBJ1-1): DTGVSQNPRHKITKRGQNVTFRCDPISEHNRLYWYRQTLGQGPEFLTYFQNEAQLEKSRLLSDRFSAERPKGSFSTLEIQRTEQGDSAMYLCASSLEAEAFFGQGTRLTVV.

The chain carries TRBV19 and TRBJ1-2; no reliable D call. Germline CDR1 and CDR2: LNHDA and SQIVND (reference sequence). CDR3 size: 14 residues. V lost 1 base, J lost 0 bases, and 6 bases lay in between. CDR3 sequence: CASSIAAANYGYTF. The CDR3 coding sequence is TGTGCCAGTAGTATAGCAGCCGCTAACTATGGCTACACCTTC.

V gene TRBV4-1 combines with J gene TRBJ2-7, with TRBD1 matching over 7 bases. The CDR3 has 14 amino acids. V lost 5 bases to trimming and J lost 2 bases; unmatched junction nucleotides: 6. Germline loops: CDR1 MGHRA, CDR2 YSYEKL. The CDR3 nucleotides read TGCGCCAGCAGCTCGACAGGGAAGCCCTACGAGCAGTACTTC. Protein: CASSSTGKPYEQYF.

The rearrangement links TRBV2 to TRBJ2-2; TRBD1 might be the D (5 bases). This CDR3 has 12 amino acids. Germline CDR1 reads SNHLY; CDR2 reads FYNNEI. Trimming took off 3 bases at V and 9 bases at J, with 8 bases between the two ends. The CDR3 region has the DNA TGTGCCAGCAGTGAGGGGCTGTGGGAGCTGTTTTTT. This codes for CASSEGLWELFF.

To note about this clone: Sequence at one end of the junction differs from germline and may be a read error. This rearrangement joins TRBV5-6 to TRBJ2-6; D could derive from TRBD1 or TRBD2 (5 bases each). Germline lookup yields CDR1 SGHDT and CDR2 YYEEEE. The CDR3 totals 18 residues. The CDR3 spells CASSLAPGPSSGAHVLTF. As DNA, the CDR3 is TGTGCCAGCAGCTTAGCCCCGGGACCGAGCTCTGGGGCCCACGTCCTGACTTTC. Filled out from reference TRBV5-6 and TRBJ2-6, the complete variable domain reads DAGVTQSPTHLIKTRGQQVTLRCSPKSGHDTVSWYQQALGQGPQFIFQYYEEEERQRGNFPDRFSGHQFPNYSSELNVNALLLGDSALYLCASSLAPGPSSGAHVLTFGAGSRLTVL.

By share of the sample, this clone is medium-sized (0.01 to 0.1%). The chain is built from TRBV6-5 and TRBJ2-7, with a tentative D call TRBD1 (6 bases). The germline V and J ends were trimmed by 6 bases and 4 bases, with 16 bases remaining between them. The germline V gene has CDR1 MNHEY and CDR2 SVGAGI. The CDR3 runs to 14 residues. The CDR3 spells CASSREGTSYEQYF. The CDR3 bases are TGTGCCAGCAGCCGCGAGGGGACATCGTACGAGCAGTACTTC.

This clone has just a few counts. The rearrangement joins TRBV9 to TRBJ1-1, with D perhaps TRBD1 (6 bases). Germline values: CDR1 SGDLS, CDR2 YYNGEE. With 3 bases removed from V and 3 bases from J, the gap between germline ends came to 12 bases. This CDR3 is 14 amino acids long. The CDR3 here is CASSAGQLYTEAFF. The CDR3 nucleotides are TGTGCCAGCAGCGCGGGACAACTCTACACTGAAGCTTTCTTT.

The chain joins TRBV6-1 to TRBJ1-3; D uncertain. Germline CDR1 and CDR2: MNHNS and SASEGT. This CDR3 region has 14 residues. V was cut by 1 base and J by 8 bases, with 12 bases left in between. CDR3 sequence: CASSEGSVADTIYF. The CDR3 region has the DNA TGTGCCAGCAGTGAAGGTTCAGTGGCGGACACCATATATTTT.

This chain connects TRBV4-1 to TRBJ1-5; maybe TRBD1 (5 bases). V lost 2 bases to trimming and J lost 4 bases, with 15 bases between them. Germline loops: CDR1 MGHRA, CDR2 YSYEKL. The CDR3 has 16 amino acids. The CDR3 sequence: CASSQNPPGPNQPQHF. For the CDR3, the DNA is TGCGCCAGCAGCCAAAACCCCCCGGGGCCGAATCAGCCCCAGCATTTT.

The rearrangement links TRBV7-7 to TRBJ1-2; the D is unclear. Germline assignment: CDR1 SSHAT and CDR2 FNYEAQ (reference sequence). Deletions cut 6 bases from V and 4 bases from J, with 9 bases between. The CDR3 runs 12 residues. CDR3 DNA sequence: TGTGCCAGCAGTGAAATTCGCTATGGCTACACCTTC. This codes for CASSEIRYGYTF.

This chain links TRBV9 with TRBJ1-4; a weak D match, TRBD1 (5 bases). Germline V gene sequence: CDR1 SGDLS, CDR2 YYNGEE. The CDR3 is made up of 14 amino acids. V dropped 2 bases and J dropped 8 bases, with 13 bases sitting between them. The CDR3, as DNA: TGTGCCAGCAGCGTCACAGGTCCGGAAGAAAAACTGTTTTTT. It is translated as CASSVTGPEEKLFF.

The chain employs TRBV5-1 and TRBJ2-7, with a tentative D call TRBD2 (6 bases). Germline CDR1 is SGHRS and CDR2 is YFSETQ. Trimming cost V 0 bases and J 5 bases, with 12 bases left between them. The CDR3 runs 14 residues. CDR3 in amino acids: CASSLDLGRNEQYF. The CDR3 DNA reads as TGCGCCAGCAGCTTGGATTTAGGGAGGAACGAGCAGTACTTC.

The gene calls are TRBV19 and TRBJ2-1; D gene unclear. Trimming took off 5 bases at V and 9 bases at J, with 14 bases between the two ends. The CDR3 sequence is 13 residues long. The germline V gene has CDR1 LNHDA and CDR2 SQIVND (reference sequence). CDR3 nucleotide sequence: TGTGCCAGTAGTTACGGATCAAAAGGTGAGCAGTTCTTC. Amino acid sequence: CASSYGSKGEQFF.

The rearrangement links TRBV4-1 to TRBJ2-3; TRBD2 matches 10 bases. Trimming at V came to 4 bases and at J to 5 bases, leaving 6 bases not matched to a gene. This CDR3 comprises 15 residues. CDR1 and CDR2 from the germline V gene are MGHRA and YSYEKL. The CDR3 spells CASSPQRGGQDTQYF. The CDR3 DNA reads as TGCGCCAGCAGCCCCCAGCGGGGGGGCCAAGATACGCAGTATTTT.

The chain recombines TRBV6-1 with TRBJ1-1; a possible D gene is TRBD1 (6 bases). CDR1 and CDR2 (germline): MNHNS, SASEGT. V lost 5 bases and J lost 3, with 10 bases in between. This CDR3 spans 13 amino acids. Here the CDR3 DNA reads TGTGCCAGCAGTTTGCAGGGGTACACTGAAGCTTTCTTT. Translation: CASSLQGYTEAFF.

This clone has more than one count but fewer than ten. The chain links TRBV5-6 to TRBJ2-1; D remains unclear. V shed 1 base and J shed 9 bases, with 8 bases lying between them. CDR1 is SGHDT, CDR2 YYEEEE, per germline. The CDR3 is 12 residues long. CDR3 nucleotide sequence: TGTGCCAGCAGCTTGACCACATTTGAGCAGTTCTTC. This codes for CASSLTTFEQFF. Filled out from reference TRBV5-6 and TRBJ2-1, the complete variable domain reads DAGVTQSPTHLIKTRGQQVTLRCSPKSGHDTVSWYQQALGQGPQFIFQYYEEEERQRGNFPDRFSGHQFPNYSSELNVNALLLGDSALYLCASSLTTFEQFFGPGTRLTVL.

A note on this clone: This same CDR3 is encoded by further DNA sequences in the sample. The rearrangement joins TRBV4-2 to TRBJ1-1; the D is unclear. Germline V gene lookup returns CDR1 LGHNA and CDR2 YNFKEQ. V was clipped by 3 bases and J by 8 bases, with 10 bases between them. The CDR3 runs to 12 residues. CDR3 bases: TGTGCCAGCAGCCAGGATGGTATAGAAGCTTTCTTT. Residues: CASSQDGIEAFF.

The chain recombines TRBV27 with TRBJ2-5; 8 bases are shared with TRBD2. The J call may be incorrect, as the DNA end agrees better with TRBJ2-7. The V gene's germline CDR1 is MNHEY and CDR2 SMNVEV (reference sequence). The CDR3 is 15 amino acids. CDR3 sequence: CASSFRGGAGYEQYF. CDR3 DNA: TGTGCCAGCAGTTTCCGGGGGGGGGCGGGTTACGAGCAGTACTTC.

The V and J genes are TRBV27 and TRBJ2-7; D tentatively fits TRBD1 or TRBD2 (5 bases each). Per the germline V gene, CDR1 is MNHEY and CDR2 is SMNVEV (reference sequence). The CDR3 runs to 16 residues. The germline V and J ends were trimmed by 0 bases and 3 bases, with 15 bases remaining between them. CDR3 residues: CASSLSLPGPIYEQYF. CDR3 nucleotides: TGTGCCAGCAGTTTATCGTTGCCGGGACCGATCTACGAGCAGTACTTC.

The gene calls are TRBV7-9 and TRBJ2-1; perhaps TRBD1 as D (5 bases). The CDR3 runs 16 residues. Germline V gene data show CDR1 as SEHNR and CDR2 as FQNEAQ (reference sequence). V lost 6 bases and J lost 4, with 19 bases in between. The CDR3 DNA reads as TGTGCCAGCAGTCAGTGGGTAGGGGTTCTTTACAATGAGCAGTTCTTC. This encodes CASSQWVGVLYNEQFF.

The V gene is TRBV19, the J gene TRBJ2-7, with TRBD1 matching over 8 bases. The CDR3 has 12 amino acids. The ends lost 5 bases at V and 6 bases at J; junction bases unmatched: 3. Per germline, CDR1 LNHDA and CDR2 SQIVND (reference sequence). The CDR3 region is CASSPTGGEQYF. The DNA for the CDR3 is TGTGCCAGTAGTCCAACAGGGGGCGAGCAGTACTTC.

The gene calls are TRBV30 and TRBJ2-7, with D possibly TRBD2 on 5 matching bases. Trimming shortened V by 1 base and J by 2 bases, and 15 bases separated the two germline ends. CDR1 is GTSNPN and CDR2 is SVGIG in the germline V gene (reference sequence). This CDR3 comprises 15 residues. This chain's CDR3 is CAWSGILGSPYEQYF. In DNA, the CDR3 is TGTGCCTGGAGTGGGATACTAGGGAGTCCCTACGAGCAGTACTTC.

This clone was detected a few times. The chain has TRBV7-9 and TRBJ2-7; weak D call: TRBD1 (6 bases). This CDR3 spans 14 amino acids. V shed 6 bases and J shed 5 bases, with 17 bases lying between them. Per the germline V gene, CDR1 is SEHNR and CDR2 is FQNEAQ (reference sequence). CDR3 in amino acids: CASSPGVLRDEQYF. The CDR3 bases are TGTGCCAGCAGTCCAGGGGTTCTCAGGGACGAGCAGTACTTC.

This chain connects TRBV2 to TRBJ2-2; no clear D gene. Germline V gene data show CDR1 as SNHLY and CDR2 as FYNNEI. The CDR3 spans 14 residues. Between the trimmed V and J ends, which lost 6 bases and 2 bases, there was a span of 10 bases. DNA for the CDR3: TGTGCCAGCAGGGGCACTGTTAACACCGGGGAGCTGTTTTTT. Translating it yields CASRGTVNTGELFF.

The rearrangement joins TRBV29-1 to TRBJ2-7, with TRBD1 as a possible D gene (5 bases). Germline values: CDR1 SQVTM, CDR2 ANQGSEA. The CDR3 consists of 11 residues. The V end lost 5 bases, the J end lost 2 bases, and 7 bases lay between the germline ends. The CDR3: CSVPGPYEQYF. For the CDR3, the DNA is TGCAGCGTTCCAGGGCCCTACGAGCAGTACTTC.

This chain joins TRBV6-4 and TRBJ1-1; D not resolved. V lost 6 bases to trimming and J lost 0 bases, with 11 bases between them. CDR3 length equals 14 residues. Per germline, CDR1 MRHNA and CDR2 SNTAGT. The CDR3 DNA is TGTGCCAGCAGGGTCCCAAGGCTGAACACTGAAGCTTTCTTT. It translates to CASRVPRLNTEAFF.

The V and J genes are TRBV4-2 and TRBJ2-4, with 8 bases matching TRBD1. The ends lost 1 base at V and 6 bases at J; junction bases unmatched: 2. The CDR3 has 14 amino acids. Germline assignment: CDR1 LGHNA and CDR2 YNFKEQ. The CDR3 DNA is TGTGCCAGCAGCCAAGGGACAGGGTCAAACATTCAGTACTTC. This encodes CASSQGTGSNIQYF.